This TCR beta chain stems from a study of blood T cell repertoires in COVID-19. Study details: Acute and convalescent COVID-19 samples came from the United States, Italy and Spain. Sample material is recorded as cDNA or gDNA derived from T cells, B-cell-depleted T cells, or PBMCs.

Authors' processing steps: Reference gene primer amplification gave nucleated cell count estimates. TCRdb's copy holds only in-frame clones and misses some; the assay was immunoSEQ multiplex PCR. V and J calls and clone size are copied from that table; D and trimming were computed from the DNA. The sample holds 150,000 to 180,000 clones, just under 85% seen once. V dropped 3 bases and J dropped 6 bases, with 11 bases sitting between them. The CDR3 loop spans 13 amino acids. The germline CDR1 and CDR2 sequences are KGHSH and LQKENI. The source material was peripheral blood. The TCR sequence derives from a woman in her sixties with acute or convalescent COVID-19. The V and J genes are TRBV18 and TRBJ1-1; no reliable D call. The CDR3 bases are TGTGCCAGCTCACCGACGGCGGTCTCTGAAGCTTTCTTT. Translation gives CASSPTAVSEAFF. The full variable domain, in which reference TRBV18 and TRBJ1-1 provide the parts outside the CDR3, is NAGVMQNPRHLVRRRGQEARLRCSPMKGHSHVYWYRQLPEEGLKFMVYLQKENIIDESGMPKERFSAEFPKEGPSILRIQQVVRGDSAAYFCASSPTAVSEAFFGQGTRLTVV.